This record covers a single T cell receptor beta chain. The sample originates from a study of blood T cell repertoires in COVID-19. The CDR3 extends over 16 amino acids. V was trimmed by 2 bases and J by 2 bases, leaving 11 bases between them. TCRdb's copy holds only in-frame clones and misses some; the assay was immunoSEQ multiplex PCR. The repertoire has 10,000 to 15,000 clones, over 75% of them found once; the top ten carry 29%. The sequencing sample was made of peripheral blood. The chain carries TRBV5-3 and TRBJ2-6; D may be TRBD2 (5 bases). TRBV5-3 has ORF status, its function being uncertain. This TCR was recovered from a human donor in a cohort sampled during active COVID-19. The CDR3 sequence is CARSLGTGTGANVLTF. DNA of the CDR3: TGTGCCAGAAGCTTAGGAACCGGGACTGGGGCCAACGTCCTGACTTTC.